Listed here are 22 T cell receptor beta chains from one sample, sequenced in a study of T cells expressing NK-cell markers (dated by TCRdb to 2019 to 2021). The library was produced with 5' RACE. Data came from an Illumina HiSeq 2000. TCRdb reprocessed the sequencing reads and holds a single record per CDR3 protein sequence, with no DNA. This specimen's table enumerates 130,000 to 150,000 distinct CDR3 sequences. 9.5% to 15% of the sample comes from the top ten. Input material: blood T cells: a sorted CD56 or NKG2C T cell subset, CD4+ or CD8+ T cells, or bulk PBMC T cells (not recorded which). The receptors derive from a man aged 18 to 29 in good health. Donor details come from another sample of the same person, matched by shared clones.

The genes are TRBV14 and TRBJ2-5; TCRdb's D call, TRBD1, is unchecked because there is no DNA. From germline, CDR1 is SGHDN and CDR2 FVKESK. The CDR3 runs to 18 residues. This CDR3 is CASSQEISGTGAEETQYF.

This chain uses TRBV20-1 with TRBJ2-1; the TRBD2 assignment by TCRdb is unverifiable without DNA. Germline V gene lookup returns CDR1 DFQATT and CDR2 SNEGSKA (reference sequence). The CDR3 has 11 residues. CDR3 region: CSARLASEQFF.

J is TRBJ1-1 and V is TRBV20-1; the D call from TCRdb, TRBD1, cannot be confirmed without DNA. CDR1 is DFQATT, CDR2 SNEGSKA, per germline (reference sequence). The CDR3 consists of 12 residues. CDR3: CSALDPGAEAFF.

CDR3 loop: CSARIPQGSTEQFF. The chain links TRBV20-1 to TRBJ2-1; there is no DNA to check the TCRdb D call of TRBD1. The CDR3 length is 14 residues. Looked up from germline, CDR1 is DFQATT and CDR2 is SNEGSKA (reference sequence).

This chain links TRBV12-3 or TRBV12-4 with TRBJ2-1; TCRdb reports TRBD2, a call that lacks DNA to check it against. There are 12 residues in the CDR3. The CDR3 reads CASSKREGSGFF.

V and J are TRBV5-1 and TRBJ2-7; no DNA is available, so the TRBD1 call from TCRdb remains unchecked. The CDR3 spans 15 residues. Germline V CDR1 and CDR2: SGHRS, YFSETQ. The CDR3 sequence: CASSLSRQGTYEQYF.

CDR3 sequence reads: CSARDLGEQFF. This chain joins TRBV20-1 and TRBJ2-1. The germline V gene encodes CDR1 DFQATT and CDR2 SNEGSKA (reference sequence). This CDR3 has 11 residues.

V is TRBV6-1 and J is TRBJ2-5; TCRdb gives TRBD2 as the D gene, but with no DNA this cannot be confirmed. In germline, CDR1 is MNHNS, CDR2 SASEGT. This CDR3 region has 15 residues. Here the CDR3 reads CATDRLAGGQETQYF.

The chain carries TRBV12-3 or TRBV12-4 and TRBJ2-2; TCRdb's D call of TRBD2 is untestable without DNA. The CDR3 runs 17 residues. CDR3 sequence reads: CASSPGGGLEGTGELFF.

The chain couples TRBV7-9 to TRBJ2-3; without DNA, the TCRdb call of TRBD2 cannot be checked. Germline V gives CDR1 SEHNR, CDR2 FQNEAQ (reference sequence). This CDR3 comprises 17 residues. The CDR3 sequence: CASSLGPAGGPTDTQYF.

The genes are TRBV5-1 and TRBJ2-2; TCRdb outputs TRBD2, but without DNA this stays unchecked. The CDR3 is made up of 16 amino acids. Germline loops: CDR1 SGHRS, CDR2 YFSETQ. The chain's CDR3 is CASSLSREGNTGELFF.

The chain recombines TRBV7-3 with TRBJ2-1; without DNA, the TCRdb call of TRBD2 cannot be checked. Per the germline V gene, CDR1 is SGHTA and CDR2 is FQGTGA. The CDR3 is 18 amino acids. CDR3 loop: CASSLMSGTTPSYNEQFF.

V is TRBV19 and J is TRBJ2-2; checking the TCRdb D call of TRBD1 is not possible without DNA. Germline V lookup: CDR1 LNHDA, CDR2 SQIVND (reference sequence). The length of the CDR3 is 20 residues. This chain's CDR3 is CASSIERLGAAGKNTGELFF.

The chain is built from TRBV20-1 and TRBJ1-2; absent DNA, TCRdb's TRBD1 call cannot be checked. CDR3 length: 13 amino acids. Germline V gives CDR1 DFQATT, CDR2 SNEGSKA (reference sequence). CDR3 protein: CSAPYGTNYGYTF.

The chain joins TRBV7-3 to TRBJ2-3; TCRdb gives TRBD2 as the D gene, but with no DNA this cannot be confirmed. Germline V gene sequence: CDR1 SGHTA, CDR2 FQGTGA. There are 15 residues in the CDR3. CDR3 in amino acids: CASSRLAADTDTQYF.

The V call is TRBV7-9, the J call TRBJ2-1. This CDR3 region has 12 residues. Germline V gene sequence: CDR1 SEHNR, CDR2 FQNEAQ (reference sequence). CDR3 in amino acids: CASTNSVNEQFF.

The rearrangement uses TRBV12-3 or TRBV12-4 and TRBJ2-3; TCRdb outputs TRBD1, but without DNA this stays unchecked. The CDR3 has 14 amino acids. The CDR3 here is CASLTGALTDTQYF.

This sequence joins TRBV29-1 and TRBJ2-1. The CDR3 is 15 amino acids. Germline CDR1 is SQVTM and CDR2 is ANQGSEA. The CDR3 spells CSVESADAVEYEQFF.

The chain employs TRBV5-1 and TRBJ2-7; lacking DNA, the TRBD2 call made by TCRdb goes unchecked. The V gene's germline CDR1 is SGHRS and CDR2 YFSETQ. CDR3 length equals 15 residues. CDR3 loop: CASSLFSGSPYEQYF. Full variable domain (remainder filled in from reference TRBV5-1 and TRBJ2-7): KAGVTQTPRYLIKTRGQQVTLSCSPISGHRSVSWYQQTPGQGLQFLFEYFSETQRNKGNFPGRFSGRQFSNSRSEMNVSTLELGDSALYLCASSLFSGSPYEQYFGPGTRLTVT.

The rearrangement uses TRBV11-1 and TRBJ2-3; lacking DNA, the TRBD1 call made by TCRdb goes unchecked. This CDR3 is built from 18 residues. The germline CDR1 and CDR2 sequences are SGHAT and FQDESV (reference sequence). This CDR3 is CASSRRTIGTGSTDTQYF.

This chain joins TRBV29-1 and TRBJ2-5. Per the germline V gene, CDR1 is SQVTM and CDR2 is ANQGSEA. The CDR3 contains 14 residues. The CDR3 is CSVDGRTTGETQYF.

This chain uses TRBV7-9 with TRBJ2-1; with no DNA, the TCRdb D assignment of TRBD1 cannot be verified. CDR1 and CDR2 (germline): SEHNR, FQNEAQ (reference sequence). This CDR3 has 16 residues. CDR3: CASSPGGGSSYNEQFF. The whole variable domain, remainder taken from reference TRBV7-9 and TRBJ2-1, is DTGVSQNPRHKITKRGQNVTFRCDPISEHNRLYWYRQTLGQGPEFLTYFQNEAQLEKSRLLSDRFSAERPKGSFSTLEIQRTEQGDSAMYLCASSPGGGSSYNEQFFGPGTRLTVL.